One sample yielded the 8 T cell receptor beta chains listed below, sequenced in a study of immune cell composition in non-small cell lung cancer. Data came from immunoSEQ multiplex PCR; TCRdb stores just in-frame clones and leaves some out. The table has under 3,500 clones, roughly 89% seen once. Normal lung sampling was at least 3 cm from the tumour, as distant as possible. The sample consisted of non-adjacent lung tissue. These receptors all stem from a human donor with non-small cell lung cancer.

The chain employs TRBV5-1 and TRBJ2-3; 7 bases fit TRBD2. Trimming removed 2 bases from V and 3 bases from J; junction bases left unmatched: 6. CDR1 is SGHRS, CDR2 YFSETQ, per germline. CDR3 length: 15 amino acids. The CDR3 DNA reads TGCGCCAGCAGCTTAACTAGCGTGGAGACAGATACGCAGTATTTT. Residues: CASSLTSVETDTQYF. Full variable domain (rest looked up from reference TRBV5-1 and TRBJ2-3): KAGVTQTPRYLIKTRGQQVTLSCSPISGHRSVSWYQQTPGQGLQFLFEYFSETQRNKGNFPGRFSGRQFSNSRSEMNVSTLELGDSALYLCASSLTSVETDTQYFGPGTRLTVL.

CDR3 loop: CASRGPLRDTEAFF. For the CDR3, the DNA is TGCGCCAGCAGAGGCCCCCTGCGGGACACTGAAGCTTTCTTT. The chain has TRBV4-1 and TRBJ1-1; the D is unclear. This CDR3 comprises 14 residues. The V end lost 6 bases, the J end lost 3 bases, and 14 bases lay between the germline ends. CDR1 and CDR2 from the germline V gene are MGHRA and YSYEKL.

The chain couples TRBV27 to TRBJ2-7, with D possibly being TRBD2 (5 bases). This CDR3 spans 15 amino acids. Germline CDR1 is MNHEY and CDR2 is SMNVEV (reference sequence). Trimming left V 7 bases short and J 5 bases short, with 21 bases between. CDR3 region: CASKVSTGSYDEQYF. The CDR3 nucleotides read TGTGCCAGCAAAGTCTCTACGGGAAGTTATGACGAGCAGTACTTC.

The chain uses TRBV5-4 and TRBJ2-5; D remains ambiguous. The germline V and J ends were trimmed by 1 base and 1 base, with 8 bases remaining between them. Germline loops: CDR1 SGHNT, CDR2 YYREEE (reference sequence). The CDR3 has 14 residues. CDR3 protein: CASSLFSGQETQYF. The CDR3 DNA reads TGTGCCAGCAGCTTGTTCTCAGGCCAAGAGACCCAGTACTTC.

This chain links TRBV28 with TRBJ1-1, with 9 bases aligning to TRBD1. Looked up from germline, CDR1 is MDHEN and CDR2 is SYDVKM. This CDR3 contains 14 residues. V was pared by 6 bases and J by 4 bases, with 6 bases of the junction left unmatched. CDR3 coding DNA: TGTGCCAGCAGCCGCGGGACAGGGTTCACTGAAGCTTTCTTT. Translation gives CASSRGTGFTEAFF. Variable domain in full (rest from reference TRBV28 and TRBJ1-1): DVKVTQSSRYLVKRTGEKVFLECVQDMDHENMFWYRQDPGLGLRLIYFSYDVKMKEKGDIPEGYSVSREKKERFSLILESASTNQTSMYLCASSRGTGFTEAFFGQGTRLTVV.

V and J are TRBV5-1 and TRBJ2-2; 8 bases line up with TRBD2. CDR1 and CDR2 (germline): SGHRS, YFSETQ. With 4 bases clipped from V and 2 bases from J, the junction kept 7 bases outside the gene matches. This CDR3 spans 16 amino acids. This CDR3 is CASSGTSGGNTGELFF. The CDR3 DNA follows: TGCGCCAGCAGCGGAACTAGCGGAGGAAACACCGGGGAGCTGTTTTTT.

Concerning this clone itself: At the DNA level, this CDR3 is encoded by other sequences in the same sample as well. The chain joins TRBV11-2 to TRBJ2-7, with 7 bases that match TRBD2. Germline V CDR1 and CDR2: SGHAT, FQNNGV. V was pared by 1 base and J by 0 bases, with 0 bases of the junction left unmatched. This CDR3 is built from 14 residues. CDR3 nucleotide sequence: TGTGCCAGCAGCTTAGCGGGGGGCTCCTACGAGCAGTACTTC. Encoded protein: CASSLAGGSYEQYF.

The chain carries TRBV19 and TRBJ1-2; D not certain. The CDR3 extends over 14 amino acids. V was clipped by 3 bases and J by 1 base, with 9 bases between them. Germline loops: CDR1 LNHDA, CDR2 SQIVND (reference sequence). The CDR3 DNA is TGTGCCAGTAGTATGGGAGCAGATAACTATGGCTACACCTTC. Residues: CASSMGADNYGYTF. Looking up the rest from reference TRBV19 and TRBJ1-2 gives the full variable domain: DGGITQSPKYLFRKEGQNVTLSCEQNLNHDAMYWYRQDPGQGLRLIYYSQIVNDFQKGDIAEGYSVSREKKESFPLTVTSAQKNPTAFYLCASSMGADNYGYTFGSGTRLTVV.